These 20 T cell receptor beta chains were sequenced from one sample in a study of beta chain features in type 1 diabetes (dated by TCRdb to the late 2010s). Study-level results and caveats: Type 1 diabetes patients showed a moderate but significant shortening of TCRB CDR3 length in all four CD4+ subsets.

No antigens are known for them. Libraries were built with the immunoSEQ multiplex PCR assay. The entire isolated RNA was reverse transcribed using the High Capacity cDNA Reverse Transcription Kit, and thus expressed TCRB transcripts were sequenced. Here the immuneACCESS table is served through TCRdb, limited to in-frame sequences with V and J called. Missing clones are a known gap in these copies; in checked studies unresolved V genes cover under half, and the rest lacks a known reason. The sample table records 40,000 to 50,000 clones; 65% to 80% of these occur just once. The top ten clones comprise more than 1.5% of the sample. Sequencing was carried out using Tregs from blood. The sample's cell subset or site label is to be understood as: regulatory CD4+ T cells. Every receptor here comes from a young man with type 1 diabetes. Some clones in this sample may be carry-over from other donors' samples.

This chain connects TRBV6-5 to TRBJ1-2; unclear D gene. V was shortened by 6 bases and J by 4 bases, with 15 bases between the two germline ends. Looked up from germline, CDR1 is MNHEY and CDR2 is SVGAGI. The CDR3 is made up of 14 amino acids. CDR3 protein: CASSPGVFGYGYTF. CDR3 DNA: TGTGCCAGCAGCCCCGGGGTTTTTGGCTATGGCTACACCTTC.

The chain couples TRBV2 to TRBJ1-1; 9 nucleotides agree with TRBD1. Germline V lookup: CDR1 SNHLY, CDR2 FYNNEI. The V and J ends lost 6 bases and 4 bases, in that order; junction bases with no gene match: 3. CDR3 length equals 13 residues. The CDR3 loop reads CASRNRGLTEAFF. CDR3 DNA sequence: TGTGCCAGCAGGAACAGGGGGCTCACTGAAGCTTTCTTT.

V and J are TRBV7-3 and TRBJ2-7, with D perhaps TRBD2 (6 bases). The V gene's germline CDR1 is SGHTA and CDR2 FQGTGA. V gave up 5 bases and J gave up 0 bases, with 14 bases separating them. The CDR3 length is 15 residues. The CDR3 region has the DNA TGTGCCAGCAGCACCGTGGCGGGGAGCTCCTACGAGCAGTACTTC. Protein product: CASSTVAGSSYEQYF.

The genes are TRBV7-8 and TRBJ2-1; 14 positions agree with TRBD2. Germline V lookup: CDR1 SGHVS, CDR2 FQNEAQ. Losses at the gene ends were 2 bases for V and 5 bases for J; bases not matched to a gene: 5. This CDR3 is 17 amino acids long. CDR3 sequence (DNA): TGTGCCAGCAGCTTAAGACTAGCGGGGGGGATAGACAATGAGCAGTTCTTC. It specifies CASSLRLAGGIDNEQFF.

This clone has only a few counts. This sequence joins TRBV2 and TRBJ2-1, with 8 nucleotides matching TRBD1. Trimming removed 8 bases from V and 7 bases from J; junction bases left unmatched: 7. CDR1 and CDR2 (germline): SNHLY, FYNNEI. CDR3 size: 13 residues. CDR3 in DNA: TGTGCCAGCGGACAACAGGGGGTGAATGAGCAGTTCTTC. This sequence encodes CASGQQGVNEQFF.

The CDR3 protein is CASSQGFRGGYTF. DNA for the CDR3: TGTGCCAGCAGCCAAGGGTTTCGGGGAGGCTACACCTTC. J is TRBJ1-2 and V is TRBV14, with D unclear. Germline CDR1 reads SGHDN; CDR2 reads FVKESK. The germline V and J ends were trimmed by 1 base and 8 bases, with 11 bases remaining between them. The CDR3 totals 13 residues.

This chain connects TRBV5-1 to TRBJ2-7, with 15 bases matching TRBD2. With V trimmed by 2 bases and J by 2 bases, 5 bases remained unmatched. The CDR3 contains 17 residues. Germline V gives CDR1 SGHRS, CDR2 YFSETQ. CDR3 nucleotides: TGCGCCAGCAGCTTCGGACTAGCGGGGGGGCAGGCCTACGAGCAGTACTTC. Amino acid sequence: CASSFGLAGGQAYEQYF.

This rearrangement joins TRBV29-1 to TRBJ1-2; tentatively, D is TRBD1 (5 bases). Trimming removed 5 bases from V and 6 bases from J, with 10 bases in between. Germline V gene sequence: CDR1 SQVTM, CDR2 ANQGSEA. There are 11 residues in the CDR3. DNA of the CDR3: TGCAGCGTTTCCCAGGGCCATGGCTACACCTTC. This encodes CSVSQGHGYTF.

The chain combines TRBV18 with TRBJ1-6, with 9 bases that match TRBD1. The CDR3 sequence is 14 residues long. CDR1 is KGHSH and CDR2 is LQKENI in the germline V gene. The V segment lost 2 bases and the J segment 10 bases; nucleotides outside the gene matches: 3. CDR3 DNA: TGTGCCAGCTCACCAAGGACAGGGGAATCACCCCTCCACTTT. It codes for CASSPRTGESPLHF.

The rearrangement uses TRBV4-1 and TRBJ2-3, with 16 bases fitting TRBD2. This CDR3 spans 16 amino acids. The J segment lost 4 bases and the V segment lost 4 bases, leaving 2 bases of the junction unmatched. Germline V gene sequence: CDR1 MGHRA, CDR2 YSYEKL. The DNA of the CDR3 is TGCGCCAGCAGCCGCGGGACTAGCGGGGGGGCAGATACGCAGTATTTT. This encodes CASSRGTSGGADTQYF.

The chain carries TRBV6-5 and TRBJ1-1; D perhaps matches TRBD1 (5 bases). The CDR3 extends over 12 amino acids. V was cut by 5 bases and J by 5 bases, with 9 bases left in between. Germline values: CDR1 MNHEY, CDR2 SVGAGI. CDR3 bases: TGTGCCAGCAGTCCAACAGGAACTGAAGCTTTCTTT. Residues: CASSPTGTEAFF.

CDR3 protein: CASSKGGREQYF. The CDR3 DNA reads as TGTGCCAGTAGTAAGGGGGGGCGCGAGCAGTACTTC. V usage is TRBV19 and J usage is TRBJ2-7; the D gene is possibly TRBD2 (7 bases). With 4 bases removed from V and 6 bases from J, the gap between germline ends came to 10 bases. CDR1 LNHDA and CDR2 SQIVND come from the germline V gene (reference sequence). The CDR3 covers 12 residues.

The chain links TRBV2 to TRBJ2-7; tentatively, D is TRBD1 (6 bases). Trimming left V 6 bases short and J 6 bases short, with 12 bases between. Germline lookup yields CDR1 SNHLY and CDR2 FYNNEI. This CDR3 is 12 amino acids long. The CDR3 sequence: CASRDTGPEQYF. The CDR3 DNA follows: TGTGCCAGCAGGGACACAGGGCCCGAGCAGTACTTC. The variable domain in full, with the rest retrieved from reference TRBV2 and TRBJ2-7, is EPEVTQTPSHQVTQMGQEVILRCVPISNHLYFYWYRQILGQKVEFLVSFYNNEISEKSEIFDDQFSVERPDGSNFTLKIRSTKLEDSAMYFCASRDTGPEQYFGPGTRLTVT.

The chain is built from TRBV2 and TRBJ2-6; 7 positions agree with TRBD1. The V segment lost 8 bases and the J segment 0 bases; nucleotides outside the gene matches: 1. CDR3 size: 14 residues. Germline values: CDR1 SNHLY, CDR2 FYNNEI. The CDR3 DNA reads as TGTGCCAGCGGACAGGCCTCTGGGGCCAACGTCCTGACTTTC. Its translation: CASGQASGANVLTF.

The V and J genes are TRBV6-1 and TRBJ1-2; D gene uncertain. The CDR3 runs to 14 residues. V was shortened by 8 bases and J by 8 bases, with 21 bases between the two germline ends. Germline V lookup: CDR1 MNHNS, CDR2 SASEGT. The CDR3 DNA follows: TGTGCCAGCTTAGAGGGCAGCACTTCATTCGGCTACACCTTC. It yields the protein CASLEGSTSFGYTF.

This clone appeared a few times. The genes are TRBV2 and TRBJ1-2; D is undetermined. The CDR3 extends over 11 amino acids. Germline loops: CDR1 SNHLY, CDR2 FYNNEI. V was pared by 2 bases and J by 4 bases, with 2 bases between. CDR3 sequence (DNA): TGTGCCAGCAGTGAACGCTATGGCTACACCTTC. As protein: CASSERYGYTF.

The rearrangement uses TRBV6-1 and TRBJ1-1; TRBD1 might be the D (6 bases). The germline CDR1 and CDR2 sequences are MNHNS and SASEGT. The CDR3 has 15 residues. V shed 3 bases and J shed 1 base, with 12 bases lying between them. For the CDR3, the DNA is TGTGCCAGCAGTGATTGGGGGGGCGAGAACACTGAAGCTTTCTTT. Protein product: CASSDWGGENTEAFF.

V gene TRBV29-1 combines with J gene TRBJ2-5, with 8 bases lining up with TRBD1. Germline loops: CDR1 SQVTM, CDR2 ANQGSEA. V trimming: 1 base; J trimming: 5 bases; junction bases outside the gene matches: 9. CDR3 length equals 15 residues. CDR3 in amino acids: CSVEGRGREWETQYF. In nucleotides, the CDR3 is TGCAGCGTTGAAGGCAGGGGGCGAGAATGGGAGACCCAGTACTTC. Complete variable domain (other parts from reference TRBV29-1 and TRBJ2-5): SAVISQKPSRDICQRGTSLTIQCQVDSQVTMMFWYRQQPGQSLTLIATANQGSEATYESGFVIDKFPISRPNLTFSTLTVSNMSPEDSSIYLCSVEGRGREWETQYFGPGTRLLVL.

This clone was counted between two and nine times. Other DNA variants within this sample encode the same CDR3. The gene calls are TRBV5-1 and TRBJ2-1; 11 positions agree with TRBD2. Germline V gene sequence: CDR1 SGHRS, CDR2 YFSETQ. Trimming at V came to 0 bases and at J to 4 bases, leaving 3 bases not matched to a gene. This CDR3 comprises 16 residues. CDR3 nucleotides: TGCGCCAGCAGCTTGGTCCTAGCGGGGGGTTACAATGAGCAGTTCTTC. Encoded protein: CASSLVLAGGYNEQFF.

The gene calls are TRBV4-3 and TRBJ2-3; D possibly corresponds to TRBD2 (6 bases). Trimming cost V 1 base and J 2 bases, with 10 bases left between them. This CDR3 region has 15 residues. Looked up from germline, CDR1 is LGHNA and CDR2 is YSLEER. This CDR3 reads CASSQVRGSTDTQYF. CDR3 bases: TGCGCCAGCAGCCAAGTGCGGGGTTCCACAGATACGCAGTATTTT.